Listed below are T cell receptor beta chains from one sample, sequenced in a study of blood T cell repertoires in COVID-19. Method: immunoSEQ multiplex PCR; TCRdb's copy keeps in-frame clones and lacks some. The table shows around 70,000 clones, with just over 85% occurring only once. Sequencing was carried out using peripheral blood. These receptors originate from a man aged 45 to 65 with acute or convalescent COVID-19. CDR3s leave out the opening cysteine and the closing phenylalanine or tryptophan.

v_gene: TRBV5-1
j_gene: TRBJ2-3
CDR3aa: ASKTGGTDTQY

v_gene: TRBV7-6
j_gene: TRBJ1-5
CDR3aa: ASSLSEYQPQH

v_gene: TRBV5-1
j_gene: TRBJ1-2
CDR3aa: ASSSNIPGQGRINYGYT

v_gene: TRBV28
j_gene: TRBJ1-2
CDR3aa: ASSLFSVSYGYT

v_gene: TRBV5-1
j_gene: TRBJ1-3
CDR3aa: ASSLAQRTGPGNTIY

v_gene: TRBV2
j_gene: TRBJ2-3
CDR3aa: ASRGIQGPTADTQY

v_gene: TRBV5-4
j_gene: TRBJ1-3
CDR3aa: ASSLGSGAGNTIY

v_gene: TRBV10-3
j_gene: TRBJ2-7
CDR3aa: AIGQGADYEQY

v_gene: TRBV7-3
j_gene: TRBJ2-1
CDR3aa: ASSPQGARNEQF

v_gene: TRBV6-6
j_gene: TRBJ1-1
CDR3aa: ASRLQGNAEAF

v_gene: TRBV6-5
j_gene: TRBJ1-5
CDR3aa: ASKNRGEGNQPQH

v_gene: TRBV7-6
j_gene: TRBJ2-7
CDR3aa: ASSSYSGKAYEQY